The clone carrying this T cell receptor beta chain occurred a few times. The antigen is unknown. These data originate in a study of T-cell memory formation after mild COVID-19. TCRdb recomputed calls from the 5' RACE reads with MiXCR, one row per CDR3 protein. The sample holds 350,000 to 500,000 distinct CDR3 sequences; more than 20% are singletons and the top ten take approximately 14%. General study results and limits: Day 15 to 85 contractors were CD4/CD8 balanced; later expanders leaned CD4+.

This CDR3 is built from 14 residues. Germline V gene lookup returns CDR1 MNHNS and CDR2 SASEGT. J lost 3 bases, V lost 4 bases, and 3 bases had no gene match. The sequencing sample was made of PBMCs or a T cell subset sorted from them (not recorded which). The chain uses TRBV6-1 and TRBJ2-1; 7 bases agree with TRBD1. The receptor's source is an adult woman who had mild COVID-19 (a few samples of this study predate the infection). Cell type and time point are not known. CDR3 DNA sequence: TGTGCCAGCAGTGGACAGGGTGGCTACAATGAGCAGTTCTTC. Translating it yields CASSGQGGYNEQFF.